This TCR beta chain stems from a study of human T cells and chemical hapten exposure. CDR1 is GTSNPN and CDR2 is SVGIG in the germline V gene (reference sequence). The CDR3 is made up of 15 amino acids. The V segment lost 2 bases and the J segment 3 bases; nucleotides outside the gene matches: 5. Time point here: patch test 1, 2 weeks after DPC sensitization. As to treatment: therapeutic diphenylcyclopropenone sensitization with weekly scalp DPC. Each patch-test visit's blood sample preceded patch application. Authors' methods: A per-sample median of roughly 91,000 TCRs was observed, with a range of roughly 20,000 to 750,000. From the RACE reads, TCRdb called clonotypes with MiXCR, one entry per CDR3 protein. These V and J calls derive from TCRdb rather than the authors' analysis. Here the sample spans around 50,000 distinct CDR3 sequences, roughly a tenth being singletons. This clonotype was found many times.

J is TRBJ1-1 and V is TRBV30; 11 nucleotides align to TRBD1. The sequence came from a woman aged 40-49 years with alopecia areata. Some clones in this sample may be carry-over from other donors' samples. This specimen was whole blood, taken in connection with sensitization to the hapten diphenylcyclopropenone (DPC). The CDR3 coding sequence is TGTGCCTGGAGTCCGGGGACAGGGGGTTACACTGAAGCTTTCTTT. Residues: CAWSPGTGGYTEAFF.